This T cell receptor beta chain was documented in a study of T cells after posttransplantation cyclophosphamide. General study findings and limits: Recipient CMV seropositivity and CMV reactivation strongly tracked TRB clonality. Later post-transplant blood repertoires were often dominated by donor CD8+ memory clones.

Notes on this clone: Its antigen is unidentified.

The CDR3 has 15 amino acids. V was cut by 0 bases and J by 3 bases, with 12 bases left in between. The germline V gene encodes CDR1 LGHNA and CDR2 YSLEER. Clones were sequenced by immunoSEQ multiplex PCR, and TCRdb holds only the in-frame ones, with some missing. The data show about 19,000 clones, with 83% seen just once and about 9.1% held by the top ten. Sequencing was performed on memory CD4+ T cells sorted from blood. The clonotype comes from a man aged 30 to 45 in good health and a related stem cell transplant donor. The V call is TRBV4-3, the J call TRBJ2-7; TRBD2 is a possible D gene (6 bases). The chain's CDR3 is CASSQDLTRVYEQYF. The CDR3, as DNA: TGCGCCAGCAGCCAAGATTTGACTAGAGTCTACGAGCAGTACTTC.